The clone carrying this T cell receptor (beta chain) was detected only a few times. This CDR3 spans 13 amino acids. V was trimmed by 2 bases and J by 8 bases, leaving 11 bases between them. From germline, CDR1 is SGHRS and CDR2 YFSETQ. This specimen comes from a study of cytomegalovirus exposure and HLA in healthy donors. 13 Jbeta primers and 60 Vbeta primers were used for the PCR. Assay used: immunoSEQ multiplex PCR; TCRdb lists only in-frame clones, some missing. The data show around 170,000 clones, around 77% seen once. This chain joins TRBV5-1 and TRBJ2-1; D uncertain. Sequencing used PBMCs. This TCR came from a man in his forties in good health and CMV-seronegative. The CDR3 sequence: CASSLGGADEQFF. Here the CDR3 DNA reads TGCGCCAGCAGCTTAGGCGGAGCCGATGAGCAGTTCTTC.